The subject of this entry is one T cell receptor beta chain. TCRdb keeps only in-frame clones here, not all; method: immunoSEQ multiplex PCR. Among 1.4 million or so clones listed, approximately 98.5% were seen once. This record belongs to a study of shared clonotypes between healthy human individuals. The CDR3 runs to 16 residues. The V end lost 3 bases, the J end lost 1 base, and 13 bases lay between the germline ends. The germline CDR1 and CDR2 sequences are MDHEN and SYDVKM. The sequenced material came from naive CD4+ T cells sorted from blood. The subset was: CD45RA+ positively selected. J is TRBJ1-5 and V is TRBV28, with D maybe TRBD1 (5 bases). This TCR was sampled from a man aged 25 to 40 in good health. The chain's CDR3 is CASSLRGGGSNQPQHF. The DNA of the CDR3 is TGTGCCAGCAGTTTGAGGGGCGGTGGGAGCAATCAGCCCCAGCATTTT.